A selection of T cell receptor beta chains follows, all from one sample in a study of blood T cells in healthy people across ages. MiXCR, applied by TCRdb to the 5' RACE reads, yields one record per CDR3 protein. The repertoire includes roughly 730,000 distinct CDR3 sequences, about 56% of them detected once, and roughly 26% sits in the top ten. Sequenced sample: blood. The receptors were gathered from a man aged 40-49 years in good health. Both conserved end residues are part of each CDR3. Each record gives: V gene, clone size, CDR3 protein. The size entry is marked missing in some rows and otherwise reads once, few, many or a size class.

TRBV12-3/TRBV12-4,few,CASSLGAAQYF
TRBV11-2,.,CASSLTRDRVFSGANVLTF
TRBV18,.,CASSPERAHLYGYTF
TRBV7-7,.,CASSARLAGGEQFF
TRBV5-1,.,CASSLRRPAKNIQYF
TRBV5-4,.,CASSPGTSGRSTDTQYF
TRBV5-1,.,CASSVTGGTNYGYTF
TRBV5-1,.,CASSSFPNEQYF
TRBV28,.,CASKPGLAGTTDTQYF
TRBV27,.,CASSFRRQDSYNEQYF
TRBV12-3/TRBV12-4,.,CASSLMAEEEYF
TRBV12-5,.,CASGLPSSGNEQFF
TRBV11-3,.,CASTKGENEQYF
TRBV9,.,CASSPRGGCNEQFF
TRBV5-1,.,CASTSGLGTDTQYF
TRBV7-2,.,CASSPLANTDTQYF
TRBV27,few,CASSFAGGQQYF
TRBV9,.,CASSVAQGASAEAFF
TRBV10-3,few,CAISESTGNSPLHF
TRBV10-3,.,CAIVLQRELVDTQYF
TRBV5-1,few,CASSSTPRQGEAFF
TRBV20-1,few,CSASPGGGGSYNEQFF
TRBV29-1,few,CSVEMGKLFF
TRBV5-4,.,CASSLGDRSPLHF
TRBV28,few,CASSSYQPQHF
TRBV12-3/TRBV12-4,.,CASSYSGPYAYEQYF
TRBV7-9,few,CASSRGPQQFF
TRBV20-1,.,CSAKWGTGVGEQYF
TRBV20-1,.,CSARDVKGWDSGNTIYF
TRBV20-1,.,CSARLGGSGRADTQYF
TRBV6-6,.,CASSSITGRFAEAFF
TRBV29-1,.,CSADKVGRGSANYGYTF
TRBV6-5,.,CASTDPVLAGNEQYF
TRBV29-1,.,CSGSGLAGTYNEQFF
TRBV20-1,.,CSAPGGGEIGYTF
TRBV27,few,CASSRQSTDTQYF
TRBV11-3,.,CASSSSQGEDTEAFF
TRBV6-2/TRBV6-3,.,CASRSPGQNNQPQHF
TRBV20-1,.,CSARDLQGVNEQYF
TRBV14,few,CASSRTGYFYTF
TRBV29-1,.,CSASSGTGGSTAQYF
TRBV6-5,.,CASSYGSGRGGQETQYF
TRBV18,.,CASSLDFGQETQYF
TRBV7-3,.,CASSPSGPNNEQFF
TRBV5-8,.,CASTQVFRTDYNSPLHF
TRBV2,.,CITNSGGLDNEQFF
TRBV7-9,.,CASSIVLGGDTEAFF
TRBV7-3,few,CASSLYRGSKDEQFF
TRBV12-3/TRBV12-4,few,CASSSQDTYEQYF